These T cell receptor beta chains were read from a single sample in a study of T cells in Graves' hyperthyroidism and ophthalmopathy. One entry per CDR3 protein, called by TCRdb with MiXCR from the multiplex PCR reads. Of just under 750,000 distinct CDR3 sequences listed, around a third are singletons. Sequenced material: blood. These receptors were collected from a woman between 40 and 50 years old with Graves' hyperthyroidism. The CDR3 runs from the conserved cysteine through the conserved F or W. A D gene is named only where the DNA matches it firmly. The listing skips clone size in some rows; elsewhere it reads once, few, many or a size class.

TRBV19	.	TRBJ1-2	.	CASSIEPGHGYTF	TGTGCCAGTAGTATAGAACCGGGCCATGGCTACACCTTC
TRBV14	many	TRBJ1-6	.	CASSYGQPEPLHF	TGTGCCAGCAGCTATGGACAGCCAGAACCCCTCCACTTT
TRBV11-3	.	TRBJ2-1	.	CASSYGQGDEQFF	TGTGCCAGCAGCTACGGACAAGGCGATGAGCAGTTCTTC
TRBV5-1	.	TRBJ1-2	.	CASSWRAANYGYTF	TGCGCCAGCAGCTGGAGGGCAGCAAACTATGGCTACACCTTC
TRBV7-2	.	TRBJ2-1	.	CASSLAGRGSTYNEQFF	TGTGCCAGCAGCTTAGCCGGCAGGGGTTCCACTTACAATGAGCAGTTCTTC
TRBV19	many	TRBJ1-1	.	CASSRGRTEAFF	TGTGCCAGTAGTAGGGGTCGGACTGAAGCTTTCTTT
TRBV15	few	TRBJ1-5	.	CATRMERVSNQPQHF	TGTGCCACGAGAATGGAGAGGGTGAGCAATCAGCCCCAGCATTTT
TRBV19	many	TRBJ1-2	TRBD1	CASSGTGSGYTF	TGTGCCAGTTCGGGGACAGGGAGTGGCTACACCTTC
TRBV19	.	TRBJ1-2	.	CASSSYRDKNYGYTF	TGTGCCAGTAGTTCCTACCGGGACAAGAACTATGGCTACACCTTC
TRBV7-3	.	TRBJ2-7	TRBD1	CASSHRDRGWYEQYF	TGTGCCAGCAGCCACCGGGACAGGGGTTGGTACGAGCAGTACTTC
TRBV12-3/TRBV12-4	once	TRBJ1-5	.	CASRASGLGGNQPQHF	TGTGCCAGCAGGGCCTCGGGACTGGGGGGCAATCAGCCCCAGCATTTT
TRBV30	.	TRBJ1-1	TRBD1	CAWSVDRQGFTEAFF	TGTGCCTGGAGTGTTGATCGACAGGGATTCACTGAAGCTTTCTTT
TRBV5-4	few	TRBJ1-2	.	CASRTIPGPDNYGYTF	TGTGCCAGCAGAACTATTCCGGGACCGGATAATTATGGCTACACCTTC
TRBV7-9	many	TRBJ1-2	.	CASSFYRDYGYTF	TGTGCCAGCAGCTTTTACAGGGACTATGGCTACACCTTC
TRBV20-1	.	TRBJ1-2	.	CSPRTAYGYTF	TGCAGTCCCCGGACGGCCTATGGCTACACCTTC
TRBV7-2	few	TRBJ2-6	.	CASSPDRFLSGANVLTF	TGTGCCAGCAGCCCAGACAGGTTCCTCTCTGGGGCCAACGTCCTGACTTTC
TRBV19	.	TRBJ1-3	.	CAWTIMRSGNTIYF	TGTGCCTGGACCATTATGCGCTCTGGAAACACCATATATTTT
TRBV5-5	.	TRBJ2-7	.	CASSLSSSYDQYF	TGTGCCAGCAGCTTGAGCAGCTCCTACGACCAGTACTTC
TRBV19	many	TRBJ1-5	.	CASSPGTKGQPQHF	TGTGCCAGTAGTCCCGGGACAAAGGGGCAGCCCCAGCATTTT
TRBV7-2	.	TRBJ2-7	.	CASSAFASSYEQYF	TGTGCCAGCAGTGCATTCGCTAGCTCCTACGAGCAGTACTTC
TRBV4-1	many	TRBJ2-7	TRBD1	CASSHPGQGAEQYF	TGCGCCAGCAGCCATCCGGGACAGGGGGCCGAGCAGTACTTC
TRBV5-1	few	TRBJ2-5	TRBD1	CASSKGRDSTYQETQYF	TGCGCCAGCAGCAAAGGAAGGGACAGTACTTACCAAGAGACCCAGTACTTC
TRBV15	many	TRBJ1-5	.	CATSRDGEAAPQHF	TGTGCCACCAGCAGAGACGGGGAGGCTGCACCCCAGCATTTT
TRBV7-9	.	TRBJ2-1	TRBD2	CASSLESAGGLFDEQFF	TGTGCCAGCAGCTTAGAATCAGCGGGGGGGCTGTTCGATGAGCAGTTCTTC
TRBV7-2	.	TRBJ2-7	TRBD2	CASSWVTSGMGYGQYF	TGTGCCAGCAGCTGGGTCACTAGCGGGATGGGGTACGGGCAGTACTTC
TRBV7-8	.	TRBJ1-2	TRBD1	CASSQDFVAGTGGEGNYGYTF	TGTGCCAGCAGCCAAGATTTCGTTGCCGGGACAGGGGGCGAGGGTAACTATGGCTACACCTTC
TRBV25-1	.	TRBJ1-1	.	CASTWDTEAFF	TGTGCCAGCACCTGGGACACTGAAGCTTTCTTT
TRBV19	.	TRBJ2-2	.	CASIDSAQPWNTGELFF	TGTGCCAGTATCGACAGCGCCCAACCTTGGAACACCGGGGAGCTGTTTTTT
TRBV20-1	many	TRBJ1-6	.	CSARDISGVGSPLHF	TGCAGTGCTAGAGATATCAGCGGGGTCGGATCACCCCTCCACTTT
TRBV12-3/TRBV12-4	many	TRBJ1-1	.	CASSFRTEAFF	TGTGCCAGCAGCTTTAGGACTGAAGCTTTCTTT
TRBV7-9	.	TRBJ2-7	.	CASSVEDHEQYF	TGTGCCAGCAGCGTTGAAGACCACGAGCAGTACTTC
TRBV7-2	many	TRBJ1-5	TRBD1	CASSATGGNQPQHF	TGTGCCAGCAGCGCGACAGGGGGAAATCAGCCCCAGCATTTT
TRBV20-1	.	TRBJ1-2	.	CSARAYGSGNTF	TGCAGTGCTAGGGCTTATGGCTCTGGAAACACCTTC